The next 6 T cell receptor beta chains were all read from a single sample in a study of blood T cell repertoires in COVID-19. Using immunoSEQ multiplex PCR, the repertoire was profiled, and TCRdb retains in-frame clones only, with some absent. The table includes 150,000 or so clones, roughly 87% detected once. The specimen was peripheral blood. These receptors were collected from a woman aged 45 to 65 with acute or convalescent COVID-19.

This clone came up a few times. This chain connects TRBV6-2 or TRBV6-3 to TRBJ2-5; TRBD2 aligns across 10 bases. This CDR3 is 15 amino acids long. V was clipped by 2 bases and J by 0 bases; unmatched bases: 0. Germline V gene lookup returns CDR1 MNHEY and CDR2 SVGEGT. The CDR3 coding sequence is TGTGCCAGCAGTTACCTAGCGGGAGACCAAGAGACCCAGTACTTC. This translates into CASSYLAGDQETQYF.

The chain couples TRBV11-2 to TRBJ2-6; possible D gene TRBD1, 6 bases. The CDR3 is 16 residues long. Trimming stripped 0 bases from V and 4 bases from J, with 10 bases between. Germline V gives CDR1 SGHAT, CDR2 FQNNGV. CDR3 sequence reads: CASSLDYREGANVLTF. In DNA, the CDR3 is TGTGCCAGCAGCTTAGATTACAGGGAGGGGGCCAACGTCCTGACTTTC. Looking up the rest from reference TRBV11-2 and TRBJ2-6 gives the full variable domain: EAGVAQSPRYKIIEKRQSVAFWCNPISGHATLYWYQQILGQGPKLLIQFQNNGVVDDSQLPKDRFSAERLKGVDSTLKIQPAKLEDSAVYLCASSLDYREGANVLTFGAGSRLTVL.

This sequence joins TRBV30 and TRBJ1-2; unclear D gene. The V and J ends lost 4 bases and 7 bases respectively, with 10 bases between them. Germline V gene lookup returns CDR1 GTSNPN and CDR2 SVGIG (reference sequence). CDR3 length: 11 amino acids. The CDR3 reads CAWTGSGGYTF. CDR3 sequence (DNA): TGTGCCTGGACCGGGTCTGGTGGCTACACCTTC.

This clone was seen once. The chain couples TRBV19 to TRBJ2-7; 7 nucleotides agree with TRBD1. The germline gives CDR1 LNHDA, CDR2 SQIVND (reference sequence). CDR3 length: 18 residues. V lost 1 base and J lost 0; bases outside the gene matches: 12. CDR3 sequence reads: CASSIAIATGMSSYEQYF. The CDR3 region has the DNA TGTGCCAGTAGTATAGCAATAGCGACAGGGATGAGCTCCTACGAGCAGTACTTC. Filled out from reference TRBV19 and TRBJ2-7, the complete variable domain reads DGGITQSPKYLFRKEGQNVTLSCEQNLNHDAMYWYRQDPGQGLRLIYYSQIVNDFQKGDIAEGYSVSREKKESFPLTVTSAQKNPTAFYLCASSIAIATGMSSYEQYFGPGTRLTVT.

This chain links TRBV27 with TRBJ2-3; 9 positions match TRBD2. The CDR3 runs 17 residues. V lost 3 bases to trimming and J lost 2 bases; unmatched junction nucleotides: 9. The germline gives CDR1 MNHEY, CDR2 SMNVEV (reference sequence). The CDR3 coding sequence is TGTGCCAGCAGTTTCAGGGCGGGAGGGCCTCCCACAGATACGCAGTATTTT. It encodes CASSFRAGGPPTDTQYF.

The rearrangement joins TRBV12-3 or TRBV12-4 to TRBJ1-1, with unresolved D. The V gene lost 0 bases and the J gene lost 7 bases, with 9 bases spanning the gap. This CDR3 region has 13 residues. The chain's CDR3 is CASSLATELEAFF. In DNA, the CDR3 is TGTGCCAGCAGTTTAGCAACAGAGCTTGAAGCTTTCTTT.